A single T cell receptor (beta chain) is shown here with its context. The antigen is unknown. These data belong to a study of tumor-infiltrating lymphocytes in primary liver carcinoma. Regarding the study as a whole: Roughly 7.5-25% of top clones, and no more, occurred in all five tumor regions.

Joint extraction of RNA and DNA used about 17-30 mg of bulk tissue that was unsorted. Surgical resection served as treatment for the primary liver carcinoma of these patients. Five separate regions per tumor were sampled. The CDR3 consists of 16 residues. V dropped 8 bases and J dropped 4 bases, with 24 bases sitting between them. Per germline, CDR1 SGHKS and CDR2 YYEKEE (reference sequence). A primer matching the constant region was used to make TCR beta cDNA from 500 to 650 ng of total RNA. Slightly modified ARM-PCR served as the procedure for the TCR beta libraries. These libraries came from three rounds of nested multiplex PCR. It was with TRBV1-TRBV30 forward primers and a C-beta reverse primer that the first two PCR rounds were run, at about 9 cycles each. TCRdb ran MiXCR on the multiplex PCR reads and lists one entry per CDR3 protein. The sample has roughly 200,000 distinct CDR3 sequences, around 85% seen once.

The chain joins TRBV5-5 to TRBJ1-2, with D perhaps TRBD1 (5 bases). Specimen: tumor tissue from primary liver carcinoma. The receptor's source is a man aged 40-49 years with primary liver carcinoma and hepatitis B virus infection. The CDR3 region is CARSPHPDITIYGYTF. The CDR3 DNA is TGTGCCAGGAGCCCTCACCCGGACATAACTATCTATGGCTACACCTTC.